This T cell receptor (beta chain) comes out of a study of identifying expanded T cells in peripheral blood. With V trimmed by 5 bases and J by 5 bases, 8 bases remained unmatched. Germline V CDR1 and CDR2: MGHRA, YSYEKL. This CDR3 contains 14 residues. The repertoire was sequenced with immunoSEQ multiplex PCR; TCRdb's copy has only in-frame clones and lacks some. The data show approximately 91,000 clones, about 91% seen once. This chain uses TRBV4-1 with TRBJ1-1; 7 bases map to TRBD1. The sequence came from a person between 18 and 69 years old in good health. Sequenced sample: blood. The CDR3 DNA reads as TGCGCCAGCAGCAATACAGGGGCAGGGACTGAAGCTTTCTTT. It codes for CASSNTGAGTEAFF.